The following is a TCR beta chain sequence with its context. Original analysis: By means of reference gene primer amplification, nucleated cell counts were estimated. Profiled with immunoSEQ multiplex PCR; TCRdb holds only in-frame clones, not every one. The V and J calls and clone size come from that table; D and trimming were worked out from the DNA. This repertoire shows roughly 120,000 clones, less than 75% found once; its top ten account for 6.5% to 8.5%. This sample was taken from a study of blood T cell repertoires in COVID-19. Study context: The United States, Italy and Spain supplied acute and convalescent COVID-19 samples. Sources were T cells, B-cell-depleted T cells, or PBMCs; the material itself was cDNA or gDNA.

V shed 4 bases and J shed 1 base, with 16 bases lying between them. Germline V gene lookup returns CDR1 LGHNT and CDR2 FRNRAP. The CDR3 consists of 16 residues. This chain connects TRBV12-5 to TRBJ2-5; D might be TRBD2 (5 bases). This clonotype was obtained from a woman aged 55-69 years with acute or convalescent COVID-19. Sequencing input: peripheral blood. Written as DNA, the CDR3 is TGTGCTAGTGGTTCCGGAACCCGGACTCGCCAAGAGACCCAGTACTTC. This sequence encodes CASGSGTRTRQETQYF.